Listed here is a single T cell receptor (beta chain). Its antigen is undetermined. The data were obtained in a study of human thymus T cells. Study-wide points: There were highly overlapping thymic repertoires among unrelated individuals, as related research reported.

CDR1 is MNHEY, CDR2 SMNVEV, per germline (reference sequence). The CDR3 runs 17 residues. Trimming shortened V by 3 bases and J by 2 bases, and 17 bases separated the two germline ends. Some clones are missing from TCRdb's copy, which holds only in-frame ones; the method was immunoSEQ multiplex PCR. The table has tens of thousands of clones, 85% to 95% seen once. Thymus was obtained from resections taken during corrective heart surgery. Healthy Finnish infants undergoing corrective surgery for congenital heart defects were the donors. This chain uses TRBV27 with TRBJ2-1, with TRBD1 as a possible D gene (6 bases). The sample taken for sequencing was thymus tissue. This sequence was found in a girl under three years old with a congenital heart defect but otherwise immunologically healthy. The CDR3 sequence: CASSFRETQGPYNEQFF. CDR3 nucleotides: TGTGCCAGCAGTTTTAGGGAGACGCAGGGGCCCTACAATGAGCAGTTCTTC.